The rows below give T cell receptor beta chains drawn from one sample of a study of type 1 and type 2 diabetes patients. TCRdb re-analysed the multiplex PCR reads in MiXCR, keeping a single row per CDR3 protein. The data contain about 250,000 distinct CDR3 sequences, around 47% of them seen just once; the ten biggest clones take up approximately 13%. Sequencing was done on a sample of peripheral blood mononuclear cells (PBMCs). The receptors derive from a man in his late teens or twenties with type 2 diabetes. CDR3s include the opening cysteine and the closing phenylalanine or tryptophan. D genes are given only for firm matches. Rows may omit the clone size; those that give it use once, few, many or a size class.

V gene,clone size,D gene,J gene,CDR3 protein,CDR3 DNA
TRBV13,few,TRBD1,TRBJ2-4,CASSARQGGWENIQYF,TGTGCCAGCAGCGCCCGACAGGGCGGATGGGAAAACATTCAGTACTTC
TRBV5-1,once,TRBD2,TRBJ2-3,CASSTLAGEELADTQYF,TGCGCCAGCAGCACGCTAGCGGGAGAGGAGTTAGCAGATACGCAGTATTTT
TRBV19,few,.,TRBJ1-5,CASTPNRKSNQPQHF,TGTGCCAGTACCCCCAATCGAAAGAGCAATCAGCCCCAGCATTTT
TRBV10-3,.,TRBD1,TRBJ2-7,CAISDWTGGGEQYF,TGTGCCATCAGTGATTGGACAGGGGGCGGCGAGCAGTACTTC
TRBV6-6,.,TRBD1,TRBJ1-1,CASSQGARQNTEAFF,TGTGCCAGCAGTCAGGGGGCGAGGCAGAACACTGAAGCTTTCTTT
TRBV19,few,TRBD1,TRBJ1-1,CASSIEWPGGTEAFF,TGTGCCAGTAGTATAGAGTGGCCAGGGGGAACTGAAGCTTTCTTT
TRBV28,.,.,TRBJ1-3,CASSSNQGWDTIYF,TGTGCCAGCAGTTCCAATCAGGGGTGGGACACCATATATTTT
TRBV2,many,TRBD1,TRBJ1-6,CASSGGTGDNSPLHF,TGTGCCAGCAGTGGGGGGACAGGTGATAATTCACCCCTCCACTTT
TRBV7-9,.,.,TRBJ2-6,CASSQDGVRQSGADVLTF,TGTGCCAGCAGCCAAGACGGCGTTCGGCAGTCTGGGGCCGACGTCCTGACTTTC
TRBV15,.,TRBD1,TRBJ2-6,CATSRGVGRGGYSGANVLTF,TGTGCCACCAGCAGAGGGGTAGGAAGAGGGGGCTACTCTGGGGCCAACGTCCTGACTTTC
TRBV7-8,.,.,TRBJ2-2,CASSLVAGDTGELFF,TGTGCCAGCAGCTTAGTGGCAGGCGACACCGGGGAGCTGTTTTTT
TRBV4-1,.,TRBD2,TRBJ2-7,CASSRLAGTSEAYEQYF,TGCGCCAGCAGCCGTCTGGCCGGGACTAGCGAGGCCTACGAGCAGTACTTC
TRBV6-6,.,TRBD2,TRBJ2-5,CASNSGKTSGGQF,TGTGCCAGCAACTCAGGGAAAACTAGCGGGGGGCAATTC
TRBV7-2,.,TRBD2,TRBJ2-3,CASSLAGTSGGTDTQYF,TGTGCCAGCAGCTTAGCGGGGACTAGCGGGGGCACAGATACGCAGTATTTT
TRBV2,many,.,TRBJ2-1,CASSKDTEQFF,TGTGCCAGCAGTAAGGACACCGAGCAGTTCTTC
TRBV5-5,.,.,TRBJ2-7,CASSSIGATNSYEQYF,TGCGCCAGCAGCTCGATTGGTGCGACAAACTCCTACGAGCAGTACTTC
TRBV12-3/TRBV12-4,.,.,TRBJ1-1,CASSLRGARNTEAFF,TGTGCCAGCAGTTTAAGGGGGGCCAGGAACACTGAAGCTTTCTTT
TRBV12-3/TRBV12-4,.,.,TRBJ2-1,CASSLLAEQFF,TGTGCCAGCAGTTTGTTGGCTGAGCAGTTCTTC
TRBV7-9,.,TRBD1,TRBJ1-2,CASSSSRDRDYGYTF,TGTGCCAGCAGCTCTTCCCGGGACAGGGACTATGGCTACACCTTC
TRBV30,few,TRBD1,TRBJ1-2,CAWSPGQGGYGYTF,TGTGCCTGGAGTCCCGGACAGGGGGGTTATGGCTACACCTTC
TRBV7-3,.,TRBD2,TRBJ2-7,CASSLIGASGSYNEQYF,TGTGCCAGCAGCTTAATCGGGGCTAGCGGGAGTTATAACGAGCAGTACTTC
TRBV19,.,TRBD2,TRBJ2-1,CASSILRGDGGEQFF,TGTGCCAGTAGTATCCTGCGGGGGGATGGGGGTGAGCAGTTCTTC
TRBV7-8,.,TRBD2,TRBJ2-5,CASSHIRASGRIQETQYF,TGTGCCAGCAGCCATATTAGGGCTAGCGGGAGGATCCAAGAGACCCAGTACTTC
TRBV25-1,.,.,TRBJ1-4,CASSERGRSGEKLFF,TGTGCCAGCAGTGAACGCGGCAGGTCAGGTGAAAAACTGTTTTTT